This T cell receptor (beta chain) was recorded in a study of beta chain features in type 1 diabetes. Regarding this clone: Its antigen is unidentified.

General study results and limits: Significant though moderate, a shortening of TCRB CDR3s appeared in all four CD4+ subsets of Type 1 diabetes patients.

The CDR3 is 17 amino acids. V lost 3 bases and J 1 base, leaving 16 bases between the germline ends. Germline CDR1 and CDR2: SGDLS and YYNGEE. Every isolated RNA sample was fully reverse transcribed, so sequencing captured expressed TCRB transcripts. Produced via immunoSEQ multiplex PCR; TCRdb's table is partial and in-frame only. Here the sample spans about 700,000 clones, roughly an eighth being singletons. The gene calls are TRBV9 and TRBJ2-2; D tentatively fits TRBD1 or TRBD2 (5 bases each). The sample was naive CD4+ T cells from blood. The TCR was taken from a man between 18 and 29 years old with type 1 diabetes. DNA for the CDR3: TGTGCCAGCAGCGAGCCCCATCCGGGGCTGAACACCGGGGAGCTGTTTTTT. As protein: CASSEPHPGLNTGELFF.